This TCR beta chain is from a study of OX40 agonist ivuxolimab in advanced cancers. Study context: Patients received ivuxolimab, an agonistic anti-OX40 (CD134) antibody. Cohort: 80% to 85% men, mean age around 60, aged roughly 23 to 79. Study-level results: Clonal expansion was among the lowest in partial responders at 0.1-3.0 mg/kg, especially CD8+. More expanded clones were found, on average, in CD8+ than in CD4+ T cells.

The repertoire was sequenced with immunoSEQ multiplex PCR; TCRdb's copy has only in-frame clones and lacks some. Among 25,000 to 40,000 clones listed, roughly 89% were seen once. Of note for this clone: Its antigen is unknown.

V was trimmed by 0 bases and J by 7 bases, leaving 8 bases between them. Looked up from germline, CDR1 is SGHRS and CDR2 is YFSETQ. The CDR3 covers 14 residues. This chain connects TRBV5-1 to TRBJ1-6; no reliable D call. Here the sequenced sample was CD4+ or CD8+ T cells sorted from blood, taken in a trial of the OX40 agonist ivuxolimab. This clonotype was sampled from an adult with an advanced solid tumor such as melanoma, head and neck, liver or kidney cancer. Here the CDR3 DNA reads TGCGCCAGCAGCTTGGGGCGGCAGAATTCACCCCTCCACTTT. Translation: CASSLGRQNSPLHF.